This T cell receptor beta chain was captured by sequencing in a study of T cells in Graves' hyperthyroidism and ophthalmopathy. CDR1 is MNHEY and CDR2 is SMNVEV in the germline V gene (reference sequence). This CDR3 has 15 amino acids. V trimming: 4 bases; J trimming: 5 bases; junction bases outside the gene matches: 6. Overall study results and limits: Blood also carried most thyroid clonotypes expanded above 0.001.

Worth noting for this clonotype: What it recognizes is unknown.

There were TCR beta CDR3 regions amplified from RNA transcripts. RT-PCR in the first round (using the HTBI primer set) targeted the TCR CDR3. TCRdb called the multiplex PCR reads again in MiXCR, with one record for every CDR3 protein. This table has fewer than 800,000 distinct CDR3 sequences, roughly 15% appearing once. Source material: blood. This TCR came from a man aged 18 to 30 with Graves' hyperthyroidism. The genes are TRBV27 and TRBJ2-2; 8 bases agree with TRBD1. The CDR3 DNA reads TGTGCCAGCAGTTCCCTACAGGGGGGAACCGGGGAGCTGTTTTTT. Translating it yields CASSSLQGGTGELFF.